The entry below describes one T cell receptor beta chain. Its specificity is not known. One entry per CDR3 protein, called by TCRdb with MiXCR from the reads. The sample has 700,000 to 900,000 distinct CDR3 sequences, 25% to 35% seen once; the top ten hold 10% to 15%. Looked up from germline, CDR1 is LGHNA and CDR2 is YSLEER. The CDR3 is 17 residues long. V was clipped by 5 bases and J by 6 bases, with 23 bases between them. This specimen comes from a study of T cell repertoires in cytomegalovirus infection. About the research overall: CMV epitopes that were recently identified and HLA-C-restricted were used alongside well-studied HLA-B-restricted ones. Both CMV infection and a matching HLA type were indicated by public TCR beta signatures. Findings and caveats of the study: The cumulative frequency of public TCR beta families identified carriers of CMV plus the relevant HLA.

The rearrangement joins TRBV4-3 to TRBJ2-1; tentatively, D is TRBD1 (5 bases). The TCR comes from a human donor in good health (CMV status not recorded). Some clones in this sample may be carry-over from other donors' samples. Here the sequenced sample was cultured CD8+ T cells from PBMCs, taken from culture after CMV antigen stimulation. CDR3 sequence: CASSSEMGPGSSNEQFF. In DNA, the CDR3 is TGCGCCAGCAGCTCCGAAATGGGGCCAGGGTCGAGCAATGAGCAGTTCTTC.